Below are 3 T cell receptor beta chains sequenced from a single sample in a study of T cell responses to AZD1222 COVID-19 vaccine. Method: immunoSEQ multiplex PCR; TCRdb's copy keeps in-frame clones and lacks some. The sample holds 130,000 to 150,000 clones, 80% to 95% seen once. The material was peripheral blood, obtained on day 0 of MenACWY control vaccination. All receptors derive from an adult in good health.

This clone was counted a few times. CDR3 sequence: CASSLEVYGYTF. In DNA, the CDR3 is TGTGCCAGCAGCTTAGAAGTCTATGGCTACACCTTC. The gene calls are TRBV11-2 and TRBJ1-2; D gene unclear. The CDR3 is 12 residues long. Germline CDR1 SGHAT, CDR2 FQNNGV. The V gene lost 0 bases and the J gene lost 4 bases, with 3 bases spanning the gap.

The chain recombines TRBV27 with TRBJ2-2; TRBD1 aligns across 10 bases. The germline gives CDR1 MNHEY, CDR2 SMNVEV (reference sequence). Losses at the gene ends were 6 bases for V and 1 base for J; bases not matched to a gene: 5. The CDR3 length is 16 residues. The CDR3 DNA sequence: TGTGCCAGCAGAGAGACAGGGGGCAGGAACACCGGGGAGCTGTTTTTT. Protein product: CASRETGGRNTGELFF.

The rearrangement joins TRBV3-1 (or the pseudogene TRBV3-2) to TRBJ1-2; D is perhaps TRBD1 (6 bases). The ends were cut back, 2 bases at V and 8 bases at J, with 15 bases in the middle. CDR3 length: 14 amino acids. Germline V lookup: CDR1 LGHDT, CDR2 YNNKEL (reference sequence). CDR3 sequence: CASSQIGGSLGYTF. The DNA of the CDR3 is TGTGCCAGCAGCCAAATTGGGGGCAGCCTAGGCTACACCTTC.